The present T cell receptor beta chain was sequenced within a study of CD8+CD57+ T cells in acquired aplastic anemia. Overall study results and limits: CD8+ Simpson's diversity did not differ significantly between patients and controls.

V lost 2 bases, J lost 12 bases, and 15 bases lay in between. Looked up from germline, CDR1 is SGHRS and CDR2 is YFSETQ. This CDR3 is built from 14 residues. Genomic DNA served as template for TCR beta VDJ and CDR3 profiling. TCRdb reprocessed the reads with MiXCR, giving one entry per CDR3 protein. The sample lists hundreds of thousands of distinct CDR3 sequences; about two thirds were seen once. Note on this clonotype: Its antigen remains unknown.

The receptor's source is a human donor in good health, serving as a control. Material: sorted CD4+, CD8+, or CD8+CD57+ T cells (not recorded which) from PBMCs. The chain couples TRBV5-1 to TRBJ1-6; D ambiguous. Written as DNA, the CDR3 is TGCGCCAGCAGCTTTATGACAACGCCGGAACCCCTCCACTTT. Translation: CASSFMTTPEPLHF.